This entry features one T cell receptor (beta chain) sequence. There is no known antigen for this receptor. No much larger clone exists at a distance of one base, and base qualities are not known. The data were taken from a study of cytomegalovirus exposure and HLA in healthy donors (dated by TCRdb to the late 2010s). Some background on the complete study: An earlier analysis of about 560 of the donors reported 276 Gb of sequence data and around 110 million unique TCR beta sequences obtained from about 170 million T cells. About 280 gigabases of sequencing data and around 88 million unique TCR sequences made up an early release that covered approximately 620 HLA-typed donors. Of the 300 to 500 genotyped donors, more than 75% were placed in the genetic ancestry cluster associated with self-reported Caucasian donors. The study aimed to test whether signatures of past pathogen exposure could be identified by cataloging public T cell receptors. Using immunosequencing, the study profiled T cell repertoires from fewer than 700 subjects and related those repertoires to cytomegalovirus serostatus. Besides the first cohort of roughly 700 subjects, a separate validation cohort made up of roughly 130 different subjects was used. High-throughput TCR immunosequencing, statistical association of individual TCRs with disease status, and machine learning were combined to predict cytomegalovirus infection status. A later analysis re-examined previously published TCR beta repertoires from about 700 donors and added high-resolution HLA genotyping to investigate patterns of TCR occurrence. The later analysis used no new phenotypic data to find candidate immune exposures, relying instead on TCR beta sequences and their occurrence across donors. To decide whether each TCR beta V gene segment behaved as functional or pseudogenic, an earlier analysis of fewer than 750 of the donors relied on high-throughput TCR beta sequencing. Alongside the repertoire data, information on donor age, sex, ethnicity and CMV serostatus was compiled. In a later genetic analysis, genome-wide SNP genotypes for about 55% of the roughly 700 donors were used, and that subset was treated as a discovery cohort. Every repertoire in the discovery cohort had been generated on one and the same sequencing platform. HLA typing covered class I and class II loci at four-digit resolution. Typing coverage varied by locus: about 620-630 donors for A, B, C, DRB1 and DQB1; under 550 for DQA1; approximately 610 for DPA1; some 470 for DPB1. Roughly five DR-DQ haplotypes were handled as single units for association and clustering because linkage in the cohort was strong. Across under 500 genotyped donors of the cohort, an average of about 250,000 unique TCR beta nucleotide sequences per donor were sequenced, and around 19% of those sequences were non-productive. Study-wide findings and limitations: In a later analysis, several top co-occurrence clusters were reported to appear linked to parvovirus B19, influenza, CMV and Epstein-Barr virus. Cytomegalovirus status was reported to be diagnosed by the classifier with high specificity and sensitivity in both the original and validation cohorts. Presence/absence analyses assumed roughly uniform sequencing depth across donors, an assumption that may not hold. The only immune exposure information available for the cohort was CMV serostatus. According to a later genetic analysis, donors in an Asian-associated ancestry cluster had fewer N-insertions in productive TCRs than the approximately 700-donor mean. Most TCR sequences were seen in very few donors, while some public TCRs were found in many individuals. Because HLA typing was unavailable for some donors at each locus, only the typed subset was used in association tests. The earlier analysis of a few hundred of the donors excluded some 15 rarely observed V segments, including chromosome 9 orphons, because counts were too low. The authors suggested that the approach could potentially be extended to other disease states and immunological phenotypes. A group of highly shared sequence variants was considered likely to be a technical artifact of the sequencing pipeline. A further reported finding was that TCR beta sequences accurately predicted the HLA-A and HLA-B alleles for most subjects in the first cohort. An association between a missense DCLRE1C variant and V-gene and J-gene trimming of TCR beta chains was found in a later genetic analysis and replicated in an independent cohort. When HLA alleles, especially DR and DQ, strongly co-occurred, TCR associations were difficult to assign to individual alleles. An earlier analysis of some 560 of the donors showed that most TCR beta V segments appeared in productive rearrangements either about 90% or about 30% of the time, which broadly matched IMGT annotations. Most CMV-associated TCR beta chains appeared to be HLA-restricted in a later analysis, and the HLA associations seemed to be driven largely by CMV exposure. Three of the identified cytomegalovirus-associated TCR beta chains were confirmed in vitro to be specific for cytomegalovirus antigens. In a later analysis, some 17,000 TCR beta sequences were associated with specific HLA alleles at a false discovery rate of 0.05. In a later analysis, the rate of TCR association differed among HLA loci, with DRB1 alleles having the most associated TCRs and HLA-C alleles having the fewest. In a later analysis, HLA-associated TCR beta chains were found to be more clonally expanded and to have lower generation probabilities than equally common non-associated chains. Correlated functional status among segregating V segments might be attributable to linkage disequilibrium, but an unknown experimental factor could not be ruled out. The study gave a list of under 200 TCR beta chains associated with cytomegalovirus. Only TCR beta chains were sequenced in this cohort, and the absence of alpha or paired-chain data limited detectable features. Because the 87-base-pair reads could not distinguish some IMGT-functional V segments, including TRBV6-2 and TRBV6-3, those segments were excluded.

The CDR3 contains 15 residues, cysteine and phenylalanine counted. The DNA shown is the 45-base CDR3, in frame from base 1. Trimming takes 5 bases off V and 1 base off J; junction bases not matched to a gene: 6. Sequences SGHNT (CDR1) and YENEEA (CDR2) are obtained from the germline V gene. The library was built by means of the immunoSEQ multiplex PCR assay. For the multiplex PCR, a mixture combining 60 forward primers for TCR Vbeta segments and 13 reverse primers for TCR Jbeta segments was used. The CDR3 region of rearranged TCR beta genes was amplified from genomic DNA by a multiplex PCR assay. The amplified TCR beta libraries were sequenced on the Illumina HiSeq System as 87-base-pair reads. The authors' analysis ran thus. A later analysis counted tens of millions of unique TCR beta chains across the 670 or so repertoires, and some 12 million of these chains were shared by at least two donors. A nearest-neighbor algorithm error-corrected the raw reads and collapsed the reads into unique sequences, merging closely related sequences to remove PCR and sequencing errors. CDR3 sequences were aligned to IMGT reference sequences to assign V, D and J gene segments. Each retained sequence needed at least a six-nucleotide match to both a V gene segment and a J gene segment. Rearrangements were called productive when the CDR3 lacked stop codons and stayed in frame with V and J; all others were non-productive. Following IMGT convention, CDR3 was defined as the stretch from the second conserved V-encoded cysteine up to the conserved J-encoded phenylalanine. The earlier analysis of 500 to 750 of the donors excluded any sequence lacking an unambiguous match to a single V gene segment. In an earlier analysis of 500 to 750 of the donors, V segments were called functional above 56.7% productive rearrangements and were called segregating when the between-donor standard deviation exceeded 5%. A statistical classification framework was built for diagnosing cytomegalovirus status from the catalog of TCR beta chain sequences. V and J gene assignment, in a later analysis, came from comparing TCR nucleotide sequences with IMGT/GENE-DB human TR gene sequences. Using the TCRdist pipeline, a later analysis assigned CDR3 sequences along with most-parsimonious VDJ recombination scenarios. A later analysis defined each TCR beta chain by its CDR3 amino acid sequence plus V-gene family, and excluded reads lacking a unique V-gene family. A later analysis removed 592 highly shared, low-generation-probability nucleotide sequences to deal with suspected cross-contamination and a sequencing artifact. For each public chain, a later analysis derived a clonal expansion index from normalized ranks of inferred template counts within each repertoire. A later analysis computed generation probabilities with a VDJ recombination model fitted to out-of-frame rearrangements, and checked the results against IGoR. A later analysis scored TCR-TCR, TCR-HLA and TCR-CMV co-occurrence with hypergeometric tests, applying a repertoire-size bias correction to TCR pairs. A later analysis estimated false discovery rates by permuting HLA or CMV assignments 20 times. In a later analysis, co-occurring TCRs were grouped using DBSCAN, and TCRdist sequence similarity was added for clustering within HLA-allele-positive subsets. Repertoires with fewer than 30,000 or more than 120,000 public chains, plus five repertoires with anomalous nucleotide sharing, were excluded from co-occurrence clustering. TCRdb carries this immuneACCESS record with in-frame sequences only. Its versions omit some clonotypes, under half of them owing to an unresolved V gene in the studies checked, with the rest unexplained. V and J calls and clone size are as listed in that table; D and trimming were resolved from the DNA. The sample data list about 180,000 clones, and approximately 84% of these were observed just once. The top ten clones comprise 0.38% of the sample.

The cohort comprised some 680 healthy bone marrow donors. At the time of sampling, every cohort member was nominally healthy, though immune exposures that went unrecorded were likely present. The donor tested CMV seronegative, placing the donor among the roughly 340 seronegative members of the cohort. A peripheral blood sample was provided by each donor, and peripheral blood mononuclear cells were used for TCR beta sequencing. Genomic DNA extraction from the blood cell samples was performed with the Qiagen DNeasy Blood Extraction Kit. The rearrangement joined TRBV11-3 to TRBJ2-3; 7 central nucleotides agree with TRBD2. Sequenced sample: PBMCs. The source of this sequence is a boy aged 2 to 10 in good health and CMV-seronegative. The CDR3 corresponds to CASSPGGLRTDTQYF. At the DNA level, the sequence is TGTGCCAGCAGCCCCGGGGGACTACGCACAGATACGCAGTATTTT.